The following is a T cell receptor beta chain sequence with its context. Original processing methods: Estimated nucleated cell counts came from reference gene primer amplification. The repertoire was sequenced with immunoSEQ multiplex PCR; TCRdb's copy has only in-frame clones and lacks some. That table is the source of V, J and clone size, and D and trimming were worked out from the DNA. The table includes under 300,000 clones, about nine tenths detected once. The data were obtained in a study of blood T cell repertoires in COVID-19. Overall study context: PBMCs, B-cell-depleted T cells, or T cells provided the cDNA or gDNA that made up the material.

Participant ages covered about 18 to 90 years across 20 to 30 US areas. The recovered donors of Cohort 3 showed two negative PCRs, clearance, or symptom resolution. The V gene end was trimmed by 6 bases and the J gene end by 2 bases; junction bases not matched to a gene: 13. The CDR3 totals 17 residues. Germline loops: CDR1 MDHEN, CDR2 SYDVKM. The chain carries TRBV28 and TRBJ1-1; 9 positions match TRBD1. Material for sequencing was PBMCs or T cells enriched from blood (not recorded which). The sequence derives from a woman under 30 who had recovered from COVID-19. In DNA form, the CDR3 reads TGTGCCAGCAGCAATATGCCCGGGACAGGGACCAACACTGAAGCTTTCTTT. Residues: CASSNMPGTGTNTEAFF. The full variable domain, with the rest looked up from reference TRBV28 and TRBJ1-1, is DVKVTQSSRYLVKRTGEKVFLECVQDMDHENMFWYRQDPGLGLRLIYFSYDVKMKEKGDIPEGYSVSREKKERFSLILESASTNQTSMYLCASSNMPGTGTNTEAFFGQGTRLTVV.